This passage covers 32 T cell receptor beta chains from one sample sequenced in a study of low-dose radiotherapy and immunotherapy resistance in tumors. TRAV and TRBV primers primed cDNA for both TCRalpha and TCRbeta. It was with a constant-region primer and a V-primer adapter that TCRs were amplified over approximately 20 PCR cycles. TCRdb re-derived calls from the reads in MiXCR, one entry per CDR3 protein. This repertoire shows about 60,000 distinct CDR3 sequences, approximately 26% found once; its top ten account for 5.7%. Time point: before trial treatment. The source material was PBMCs, sampled before treatment. The receptors come from a male donor with prostate cancer.

Comments on this clonotype: This probably arose from a read error, given a far larger clone one base away. V gene TRBV11-1 combines with J gene TRBJ2-7; D might be TRBD2 (5 bases). This CDR3 comprises 12 residues. The germline V gene encodes CDR1 SGHAT and CDR2 FQDESV (reference sequence). V dropped 7 bases and J dropped 7 bases, with 14 bases sitting between them. The DNA of the CDR3 is TGTGCCAGCAATCCGGGGAGAAATGAGCAGTACTTC. This translates into CASNPGRNEQYF.

Only a few counts were recorded for this clonotype. This chain joins TRBV5-1 and TRBJ1-1, with 8 bases that match TRBD1. Germline assignment: CDR1 SGHRS and CDR2 YFSETQ. This CDR3 is 16 amino acids long. J lost 3 bases, V lost 4 bases, and 11 bases had no gene match. Here the CDR3 reads CASSIGTGSLYTEAFF. The CDR3 DNA reads TGCGCCAGCAGCATCGGGACAGGAAGTTTGTACACTGAAGCTTTCTTT.

This clonotype was seen ten or more times. The V call is TRBV5-1, the J call TRBJ2-4, with 10 bases fitting TRBD2. V was pared by 2 bases and J by 6 bases, with 2 bases of the junction left unmatched. The CDR3 contains 14 residues. Germline V gives CDR1 SGHRS, CDR2 YFSETQ. The CDR3 reads CASSFTSGANIQYF. The CDR3, as DNA: TGCGCCAGCAGCTTTACTAGCGGGGCAAACATTCAGTACTTC.

This clonotype was counted at least ten times. V and J are TRBV6-2 or TRBV6-3 and TRBJ1-1; D uncertain. CDR1 and CDR2 from the germline V gene are MNHEY and SVGEGT. The CDR3 has 15 amino acids. Trimming took 2 bases from V and 2 from J, leaving 12 bases between them. CDR3 in DNA: TGTGCCAGCAGTTACGCTCAGGTGGCCAACACTGAAGCTTTCTTT. Encoded protein: CASSYAQVANTEAFF.

This clonotype was recorded many times. The rearrangement links TRBV10-1 to TRBJ1-4; D unclear. This CDR3 has 15 residues. Trimming shortened V by 6 bases and J by 2 bases, and 13 bases separated the two germline ends. The germline V gene encodes CDR1 WNHNN and CDR2 SYGVQD (reference sequence). The CDR3 sequence is CASSYTGRTNEKLFF. The CDR3 DNA sequence: TGCGCCAGCAGCTATACGGGGAGGACTAATGAAAAACTGTTTTTT.

This clonotype has only a few counts. The chain uses TRBV7-9 and TRBJ1-1, with D possibly matching TRBD1 (5 bases). V lost 6 bases and J 1 base, leaving 15 bases between the germline ends. This CDR3 is built from 15 residues. Looked up from germline, CDR1 is SEHNR and CDR2 is FQNEAQ (reference sequence). CDR3 sequence: CASRPPVGQNTEAFF. The DNA for the CDR3 is TGTGCCAGCAGACCTCCGGTGGGGCAGAACACTGAAGCTTTCTTT.

The chain uses TRBV6-2 or TRBV6-3 and TRBJ2-5, with D hard to call. Per germline, CDR1 MNHEY and CDR2 SVGEGT. The CDR3 has 12 amino acids. V lost 8 bases to trimming and J lost 2 bases, with 9 bases between them. Here the CDR3 DNA reads TGTGCCAGCGCCCCCCGACAAGAGACCCAGTACTTC. It encodes CASAPRQETQYF.

This clonotype was counted many times. J is TRBJ2-1 and V is TRBV7-6, with 9 bases fitting TRBD2. This CDR3 region has 17 residues. CDR1 and CDR2 from the germline V gene are SGHVS and FNYEAQ. The J segment lost 0 bases and the V segment lost 0 bases, leaving 3 bases of the junction unmatched. The CDR3 sequence is CASSLASSGASYNEQFF. The CDR3 nucleotides read TGTGCCAGCAGCTTAGCGTCTAGCGGGGCCTCCTACAATGAGCAGTTCTTC.

Many counts were recorded for this clonotype. The V call is TRBV2, the J call TRBJ2-7; a possible D gene is TRBD2 (6 bases). The CDR3 consists of 15 residues. Germline values: CDR1 SNHLY, CDR2 FYNNEI. Trimming left V 6 bases short and J 5 bases short, with 20 bases between. This CDR3 reads CASSVRRGRPDEQYF. The CDR3 DNA follows: TGTGCCAGCAGCGTCCGGAGGGGCCGGCCCGACGAGCAGTACTTC.

Many counts were recorded for this clonotype. This sequence joins TRBV6-6 and TRBJ1-1; D is perhaps TRBD1 (6 bases). The germline V and J ends were trimmed by 2 bases and 5 bases, with 18 bases remaining between them. Germline assignment: CDR1 MNHNY and CDR2 SVGAGI (reference sequence). This CDR3 region has 16 residues. The CDR3 is CASSYPTGPGRTEAFF. In nucleotides, the CDR3 is TGTGCCAGCAGTTACCCCACAGGGCCCGGTCGAACTGAAGCTTTCTTT.

In regard to this clonotype: It is unclear where the CDR3 begins or ends on the DNA, so no DNA is shown, and the CDR3 is as TCRdb lists it. The chain is built from TRBV5-4 and TRBJ2-2; the table's D call of TRBD1 was not tested on the DNA. Germline V gene data show CDR1 as SGHNT and CDR2 as YYREEE (reference sequence). The CDR3 is 14 amino acids long, termini counted. CDR3 amino acids: CASSSGLGGGSCFF.

At least ten counts were recorded for this clonotype. The V gene is TRBV28, the J gene TRBJ1-1; 8 nucleotides match TRBD1. Trimming removed 7 bases from V and 7 bases from J; junction bases left unmatched: 11. The CDR3 has 14 amino acids. Germline CDR1 reads MDHEN; CDR2 reads SYDVKM. The CDR3 is CASTKDRAESEAFF. Written as DNA, the CDR3 is TGTGCCAGCACTAAGGACAGGGCTGAGAGTGAAGCTTTCTTT.

This clonotype showed up many times. The CDR3 sequence is CASSPITPPETQYF. CDR3 DNA sequence: TGTGCCAGTAGTCCTATCACGCCCCCAGAGACCCAGTACTTC. The V call is TRBV19, the J call TRBJ2-5; D uncertain. Trimming cost V 5 bases and J 4 bases, with 14 bases left between them. Germline CDR1 LNHDA, CDR2 SQIVND (reference sequence). The CDR3 runs to 14 residues.

This CDR3 is CASSPGQGADYGYTF. The CDR3, as DNA: TGTGCCAGCTCACCGGGACAGGGGGCCGACTATGGCTACACCTTC. The chain has TRBV18 and TRBJ1-2; TRBD1 aligns across 12 bases. The CDR3 extends over 15 amino acids. CDR1 KGHSH and CDR2 LQKENI come from the germline V gene. Germline trimming cut 3 bases from V and 3 bases from J; bases unmatched to any gene: 2.

This clonotype was found once. V gene TRBV11-2 combines with J gene TRBJ2-7; 7 bases line up with TRBD2. V shed 0 bases, J shed 1 base, and the junction held 3 bases outside the gene matches. Germline lookup yields CDR1 SGHAT and CDR2 FQNNGV. The CDR3 length is 15 residues. The CDR3 loop reads CASSLDGEGSYEQYF. CDR3 sequence (DNA): TGTGCCAGCAGCTTAGACGGGGAGGGGTCCTACGAGCAGTACTTC.

This clonotype was detected many times. The chain is built from TRBV2 and TRBJ2-5; unclear D gene. Germline V CDR1 and CDR2: SNHLY, FYNNEI. Trimming shortened V by 5 bases and J by 3 bases, and 16 bases separated the two germline ends. The CDR3 spans 15 residues. CDR3 amino acids: CASSRSRQVKETQYF. The CDR3 DNA follows: TGTGCCAGCAGTCGCTCTCGACAAGTCAAAGAGACCCAGTACTTC.

This clonotype was found many times. V usage is TRBV19 and J usage is TRBJ2-3; D tentatively fits TRBD1 or TRBD2 (6 bases each). The V end lost 6 bases, the J end lost 7 bases, and 17 bases lay between the germline ends. Germline V gene sequence: CDR1 LNHDA, CDR2 SQIVND (reference sequence). The CDR3 is 14 amino acids. The CDR3 loop reads CASRQGGPLNTQYF. As DNA, the CDR3 is TGTGCCAGTAGACAGGGAGGTCCTCTAAATACGCAGTATTTT.

This clonotype was recorded at least ten times. The chain links TRBV20-1 to TRBJ2-1, with D perhaps being TRBD1 or TRBD2 (5 bases each). CDR1 and CDR2 from the germline V gene are DFQATT and SNEGSKA (reference sequence). The CDR3 spans 20 residues. The V end was cut by 1 base, the J end by 0 bases, with 25 bases between. CDR3 bases: TGCAGTGCTAGAGTTGTGGGGGATGCAACCACTTACCGCTCCTACAATGAGCAGTTCTTC. Its protein is CSARVVGDATTYRSYNEQFF.

This clonotype has a count of ten or more. The V and J genes are TRBV18 and TRBJ2-5; possibly TRBD1 for D (5 bases). The CDR3 spans 12 residues. Trimming took 10 bases from V and 4 from J, leaving 13 bases between them. The germline gives CDR1 KGHSH, CDR2 LQKENI. This CDR3 reads CATARQGETQYF. In DNA form, the CDR3 reads TGTGCCACCGCCAGGCAGGGAGAGACCCAGTACTTC. The full variable domain, rest sourced from reference TRBV18 and TRBJ2-5, is NAGVMQNPRHLVRRRGQEARLRCSPMKGHSHVYWYRQLPEEGLKFMVYLQKENIIDESGMPKERFSAEFPKEGPSILRIQQVVRGDSAAYFCATARQGETQYFGPGTRLLVL.

V and J are TRBV12-3 or TRBV12-4 and TRBJ2-1; D not certain. The CDR3 has 11 amino acids. V lost 5 bases and J 8 bases, leaving 7 bases between the germline ends. Here the CDR3 DNA reads TGTGCCAGCAGTACTACGGATGAGCAGTTCTTC. This encodes CASSTTDEQFF.

The V call is TRBV7-6, the J call TRBJ2-2; D possibly corresponds to TRBD2 (6 bases). Trimming cost V 5 bases and J 4 bases, with 17 bases left between them. Germline V gives CDR1 SGHVS, CDR2 FNYEAQ. This CDR3 is built from 16 residues. The CDR3, as DNA: TGTGCCAGCAGCCCTCCCATGGGGGGAGGCACCGGGGAGCTGTTTTTT. Protein sequence: CASSPPMGGGTGELFF. Using reference TRBV7-6 and TRBJ2-2 for the parts outside the CDR3, the full variable domain is GAGVSQSPRYKVTKRGQDVALRCDPISGHVSLYWYRQALGQGPEFLTYFNYEAQQDKSGLPNDRFSAERPEGSISTLTIQRTEQRDSAMYRCASSPPMGGGTGELFFGEGSRLTVL.

A note on this clonotype: At one of its ends the junction is not consistent with the germline gene, which may arise from a read error. This rearrangement joins TRBV6-5 to TRBJ2-5; D is ambiguous. Germline V gives CDR1 MNHEY, CDR2 SVGAGI. The CDR3 totals 15 residues. The CDR3 DNA sequence: TGTGCCAGCAGTTACTCGACGCCCACCCAAGAGACCCAGCACTTC. Residues: CASSYSTPTQETQHF.

This clonotype was counted at least ten times. This sequence joins TRBV28 and TRBJ2-6, with D uncertain. Germline lookup yields CDR1 MDHEN and CDR2 SYDVKM. Trimming removed 6 bases at V and 2 bases at J, with 8 bases between. This CDR3 has 14 amino acids. The CDR3 region has the DNA TGTGCCAGCAGAGACTGGGCTGGGGCCAACGTCCTGACTTTC. The encoded protein is CASRDWAGANVLTF.

The rearrangement joins TRBV2 to TRBJ2-1; weak D call: TRBD2 (7 bases). V lost 2 bases to trimming and J lost 9 bases, with 17 bases between them. This CDR3 comprises 15 residues. CDR1 is SNHLY, CDR2 FYNNEI, per germline. The CDR3 DNA follows: TGTGCCAGCAGTGAAAATGTGTGGGGGGGCCTTGAGCAGTTCTTC. As protein: CASSENVWGGLEQFF.

J is TRBJ2-2 and V is TRBV6-1, with 8 bases lining up with TRBD1. The V and J ends lost 5 bases and 6 bases, in that order; junction bases with no gene match: 17. CDR1 and CDR2 (germline): MNHNS, SASEGT. The CDR3 runs to 18 residues. The CDR3 DNA follows: TGTGCCAGCAGTTACACGTGGGACAGGTCTTCCTCCGCCGGGGAGCTGTTTTTT. The encoded protein is CASSYTWDRSSSAGELFF.

V usage is TRBV15 and J usage is TRBJ1-3, with a weak D call TRBD1 (6 bases). V lost 0 bases and J lost 0, with 9 bases in between. In germline, CDR1 is LNHNV, CDR2 YYDKDF (reference sequence). This CDR3 comprises 16 residues. CDR3 DNA sequence: TGTGCCACCAGCAGAGAAGGACAGAACTCTGGAAACACCATATATTTT. Residues: CATSREGQNSGNTIYF.

This clonotype was detected ten times or more. The V and J genes are TRBV2 and TRBJ2-7; D not resolved. V was clipped by 8 bases and J by 1 base, with 9 bases between them. This CDR3 has 12 amino acids. The V gene's germline CDR1 is SNHLY and CDR2 FYNNEI. The CDR3 loop reads CASGPSSYEQYF. CDR3 nucleotides: TGTGCCAGCGGCCCTAGTTCCTACGAGCAGTACTTC.

This clonotype was detected only a few times. Here the CDR3 reads CASSTASGALTDTQYF. For the CDR3, the DNA is TGTGCCAGCAGTACTGCTAGCGGGGCCCTCACAGATACGCAGTATTTT. The V and J genes are TRBV6-2 or TRBV6-3 and TRBJ2-3, with 9 bases that match TRBD2. V was pared by 5 bases and J by 2 bases, with 8 bases of the junction left unmatched. From germline, CDR1 is MNHEY and CDR2 SVGEGT. This CDR3 is 16 amino acids long.

This clonotype showed up many times. This rearrangement joins TRBV7-3 to TRBJ1-1, with TRBD1 identical over 8 bases. This CDR3 spans 16 amino acids. With 5 bases clipped from V and 3 bases from J, the junction kept 11 bases outside the gene matches. CDR1 and CDR2 from the germline V gene are SGHTA and FQGTGA. The CDR3 protein is CASSRSRGRTHTEAFF. For the CDR3, the DNA is TGTGCCAGCAGCCGAAGCAGGGGGCGAACTCACACTGAAGCTTTCTTT.

This clonotype was seen more than once but under ten times. The gene calls are TRBV7-9 and TRBJ2-7; 7 bases fit TRBD1. The CDR3 totals 15 residues. The V gene end was trimmed by 4 bases and the J gene end by 5 bases; junction bases not matched to a gene: 11. The germline CDR1 and CDR2 sequences are SEHNR and FQNEAQ (reference sequence). The CDR3 sequence: CASSSKTGNNHEQYF. In DNA form, the CDR3 reads TGTGCCAGCAGCTCCAAGACAGGGAATAATCACGAGCAGTACTTC.

For this clonotype: This likely reflects a read error, since a far larger clone is one base away. This chain uses TRBV5-1 with TRBJ2-1; 7 bases map to TRBD1. The V gene's germline CDR1 is SGHRS and CDR2 YFSETQ. Trimming at V came to 0 bases and at J to 10 bases, leaving 7 bases not matched to a gene. This CDR3 is 14 amino acids long. This CDR3 is CASSLGQGSYEQFF. For the CDR3, the DNA is TGCGCCAGCAGCTTGGGACAGGGCTCCTACGAGCAGTTCTTC.

The chain carries TRBV7-9 and TRBJ1-5; 8 bases align to TRBD1. CDR3 length: 13 amino acids. After removal of 5 bases from V and 5 bases from J, the junction contained 2 bases not matched to a gene. Germline V gives CDR1 SEHNR, CDR2 FQNEAQ (reference sequence). The CDR3 is CASSQTGDQPQHF. The CDR3 nucleotides are TGTGCCAGCAGCCAGACAGGGGATCAGCCCCAGCATTTT.